The 9 T cell receptor beta chains given below trace back to one sample, sequenced in a study of T cell repertoires in cytomegalovirus infection. The antigens for these receptors are not known. TCRdb re-analysed the reads in MiXCR, keeping a single row per CDR3 protein. Among approximately 590,000 distinct CDR3 sequences listed, 35% to 50% were seen once. The sample here was cultured PBMCs, taken from culture after CMV antigen stimulation. The source of these receptors is a human donor in good health (CMV status not recorded). Some clones in this sample may be carry-over from other donors' samples.

The V gene is TRBV7-6, the J gene TRBJ2-7; 9 bases agree with TRBD1. The CDR3 has 15 amino acids. CDR1 and CDR2 (germline): SGHVS, FNYEAQ. V lost 1 base and J lost 5; bases outside the gene matches: 6. CDR3 DNA: TGTGCCAGCAGCTTAGTACAGGGGGCAACAAACGAGCAGTACTTC. It specifies CASSLVQGATNEQYF.

V gene TRBV20-1 combines with J gene TRBJ2-7, with a possible D match to TRBD1 (6 bases). Germline loops: CDR1 DFQATT, CDR2 SNEGSKA (reference sequence). The CDR3 is 13 residues long. Trimming removed 5 bases at V and 1 base at J, with 12 bases between. CDR3 nucleotides: TGCAGTGCTCGCCGGGACACTTCCTACGAGCAGTACTTC. Translating it yields CSARRDTSYEQYF.

The chain links TRBV12-3 or TRBV12-4 to TRBJ2-7; tentative D call: TRBD1 (6 bases). The CDR3 has 14 residues. V lost 6 bases to trimming and J lost 2 bases, with 14 bases between them. For the CDR3, the DNA is TGTGCCAGCAGACCCACAGGGATTCCCTACGAGCAGTACTTC. Translation: CASRPTGIPYEQYF.

This sequence joins TRBV7-9 and TRBJ2-1, with 13 bases fitting TRBD2. Germline V CDR1 and CDR2: SEHNR, FQNEAQ (reference sequence). The CDR3 spans 18 residues. After removal of 6 bases from V and 0 bases from J, the junction contained 8 bases not matched to a gene. Here the CDR3 reads CASRGRGTSGVSYNEQFF. The CDR3 nucleotides read TGTGCCAGCAGGGGCCGGGGGACTAGCGGGGTCTCCTACAATGAGCAGTTCTTC.

This clonotype turned up a few times. The chain carries TRBV7-2 and TRBJ1-2, with TRBD1 matching over 7 bases. Germline CDR1 SGHTA, CDR2 FQGNSA. CDR3 length equals 13 residues. J gave up 8 bases and V 5 bases, and 8 bases lay outside the gene matches. In DNA form, the CDR3 reads TGTGCCAGCAGCACCGACAGGGCCCTCGGCTACACCTTC. This encodes CASSTDRALGYTF. Together with reference TRBV7-2 and TRBJ1-2, the CDR3 gives the full variable domain: GAGVSQSPSNKVTEKGKDVELRCDPISGHTALYWYRQSLGQGLEFLIYFQGNSAPDKSGLPSDRFSAERTGGSVSTLTIQRTQQEDSAVYLCASSTDRALGYTFGSGTRLTVV.

The chain links TRBV12-3 or TRBV12-4 to TRBJ2-2, with D perhaps matching TRBD1 (7 bases). This CDR3 contains 16 residues. V was trimmed by 7 bases and J by 2 bases, leaving 17 bases between them. The CDR3 nucleotides read TGTGCCAGCATTCGCAGGGGGGAGTTCAACACCGGGGAGCTGTTTTTT. Its translation: CASIRRGEFNTGELFF.

This clonotype was recorded many times. This chain connects TRBV7-2 to TRBJ2-5, with TRBD1 identical over 9 bases. The V segment lost 0 bases and the J segment 2 bases; nucleotides outside the gene matches: 10. Germline V CDR1 and CDR2: SGHTA, FQGNSA. The CDR3 is made up of 18 amino acids. As DNA, the CDR3 is TGTGCCAGCAGCTTAGCGCTACAGGGGGCCACCATTCAAGAGACCCAGTACTTC. It yields the protein CASSLALQGATIQETQYF.

The chain combines TRBV6-6 with TRBJ1-2; no clear D. Germline CDR1 MNHNY, CDR2 SVGAGI (reference sequence). The CDR3 spans 15 residues. The V end was cut by 10 bases, the J end by 0 bases, with 18 bases between. The CDR3 DNA is TGTGCCATCCAGAGGCAGCCCCCCGCTAACTATGGCTACACCTTC. Translated, it gives CAIQRQPPANYGYTF.

The chain is built from TRBV12-3 or TRBV12-4 and TRBJ1-4; 7 positions match TRBD1. The CDR3 totals 14 residues. J lost 8 bases, V lost 5 bases, and 8 bases had no gene match. CDR3 amino acids: CASSETGSVEKLFF. For the CDR3, the DNA is TGTGCCAGCAGTGAGACAGGGTCGGTGGAAAAACTGTTTTTT.